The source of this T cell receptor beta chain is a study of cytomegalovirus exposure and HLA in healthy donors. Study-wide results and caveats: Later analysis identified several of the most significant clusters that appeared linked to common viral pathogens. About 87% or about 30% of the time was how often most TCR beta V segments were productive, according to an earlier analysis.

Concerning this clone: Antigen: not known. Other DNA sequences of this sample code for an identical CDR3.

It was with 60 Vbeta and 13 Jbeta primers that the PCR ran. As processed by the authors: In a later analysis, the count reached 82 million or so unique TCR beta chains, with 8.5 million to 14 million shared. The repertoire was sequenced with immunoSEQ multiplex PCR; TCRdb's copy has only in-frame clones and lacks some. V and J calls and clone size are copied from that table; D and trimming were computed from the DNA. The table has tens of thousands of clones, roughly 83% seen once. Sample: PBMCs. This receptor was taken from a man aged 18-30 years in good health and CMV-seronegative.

The CDR3 nucleotides are TGCGCCAGCAGCCTCCGGACTAGCGGGAGTTCGGCCGGGGAGCTGTTTTTT. Amino acid sequence: CASSLRTSGSSAGELFF. The chain combines TRBV5-1 with TRBJ2-2, with TRBD2 identical over 13 bases. J was trimmed by 6 bases and V by 4 bases; bases with no gene match: 9. CDR3 length equals 17 residues. From germline, CDR1 is SGHRS and CDR2 YFSETQ.